This TCR beta chain is from a study of T-cell reconstitution after alpha-beta-depleted transplantation in children. CDR3 length equals 15 residues. CDR1 is SGHRS, CDR2 YFSETQ, per germline. The V gene lost 0 bases and the J gene lost 1 base, with 11 bases spanning the gap. Study-wide results and caveats: High day-60 TCRbeta diversity in some patients came from surviving recipient T cells and thymic progenitors. Diversity and T-cell counts at one year after transplant derived mostly from new T cells.

Regarding this clonotype: Its cognate antigen is unknown.

Unique molecular identifiers featured in how the TCRbeta library was prepared. TCRdb recomputed calls from the PCR reads with MiXCR, one row per CDR3 protein. The table has under 750,000 distinct CDR3 sequences, under 25% seen once; the top ten hold around 14%. This clonotype originated in a boy younger than two who had a stem cell transplant for acute myeloid leukemia, so the T cells may come from the graft donor. The genes are TRBV5-1 and TRBJ2-7; D gene uncertain. Sequencing was performed on PBMCs, mostly from graft donor cells, taken 360 days after TCRalphabeta/CD19-depleted stem cell transplant. Written as DNA, the CDR3 is TGCGCCAGCAGCTTGGGACACATAGATTCCTACGAGCAGTACTTC. Protein: CASSLGHIDSYEQYF.